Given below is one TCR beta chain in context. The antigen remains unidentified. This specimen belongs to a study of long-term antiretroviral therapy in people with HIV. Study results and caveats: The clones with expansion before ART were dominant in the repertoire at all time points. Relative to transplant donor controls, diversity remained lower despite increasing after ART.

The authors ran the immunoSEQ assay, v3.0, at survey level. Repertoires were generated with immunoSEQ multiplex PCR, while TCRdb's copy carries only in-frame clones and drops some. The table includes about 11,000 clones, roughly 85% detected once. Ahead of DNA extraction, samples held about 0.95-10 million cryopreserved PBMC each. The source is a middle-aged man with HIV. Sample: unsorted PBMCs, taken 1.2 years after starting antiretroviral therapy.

The CDR3 here is CASSSPGTGVEQYF. CDR3 in DNA: TGTGCCAGCAGTTCACCCGGGACAGGGGTCGAGCAGTACTTC. The chain links TRBV28 to TRBJ2-7; 10 bases fit TRBD1. J lost 6 bases, V lost 4 bases, and 6 bases had no gene match. In germline, CDR1 is MDHEN, CDR2 SYDVKM. The CDR3 spans 14 residues.